The clone carrying this T cell receptor (beta chain) was picked up a small number of times. The antigen is not known. This entry belongs to a study of T cell repertoires in cytomegalovirus infection. Overall study: The authors relied on CMV epitopes, both recently identified HLA-C-restricted and well-studied HLA-B-restricted. Public TCR beta signatures indicated both CMV infection and matching HLA type.

Study-wide findings and caveats: Dominant in the ex vivo response were TCR beta clonotypes restricted by HLA-C and specific for CMV. Adding up the frequency of public TCR beta families identified people who carried CMV plus the relevant HLA.

In TCRdb, the reads were re-called with MiXCR into one record per CDR3 protein. The table shows some 310,000 distinct CDR3 sequences, with 25% occurring only once. Germline CDR1 is SGHTA and CDR2 is FQGNSA. The CDR3 runs to 15 residues. Trimming pared 2 bases from V and 5 bases from J, leaving 15 bases between. The source of this sequence is a human donor in good health (CMV status not recorded). Some clones in this sample may be carry-over from other donors' samples. The sequences come from cultured PBMCs, collected from culture after CMV antigen stimulation. The chain employs TRBV7-2 and TRBJ2-5, with D tentatively TRBD2 (7 bases). The CDR3 region is CASSLITGREETQYF. CDR3 coding DNA: TGTGCCAGCAGCTTAATAACAGGGCGGGAGGAGACCCAGTACTTC.